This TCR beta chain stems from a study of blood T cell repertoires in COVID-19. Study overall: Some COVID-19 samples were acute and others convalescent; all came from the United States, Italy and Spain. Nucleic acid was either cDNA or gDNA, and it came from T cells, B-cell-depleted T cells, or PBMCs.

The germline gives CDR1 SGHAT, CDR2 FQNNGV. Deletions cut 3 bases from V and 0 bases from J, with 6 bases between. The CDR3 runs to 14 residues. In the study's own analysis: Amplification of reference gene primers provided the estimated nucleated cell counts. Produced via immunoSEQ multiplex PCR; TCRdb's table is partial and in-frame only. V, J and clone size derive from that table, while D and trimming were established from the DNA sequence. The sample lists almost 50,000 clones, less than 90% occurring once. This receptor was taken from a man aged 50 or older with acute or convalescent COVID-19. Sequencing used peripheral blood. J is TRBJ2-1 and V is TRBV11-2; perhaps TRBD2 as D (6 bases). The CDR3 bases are TGTGCCAGCAGCTTCGGGAGCTCCTACAATGAGCAGTTCTTC. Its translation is CASSFGSSYNEQFF. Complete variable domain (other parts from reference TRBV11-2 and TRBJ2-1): EAGVAQSPRYKIIEKRQSVAFWCNPISGHATLYWYQQILGQGPKLLIQFQNNGVVDDSQLPKDRFSAERLKGVDSTLKIQPAKLEDSAVYLCASSFGSSYNEQFFGPGTRLTVL.